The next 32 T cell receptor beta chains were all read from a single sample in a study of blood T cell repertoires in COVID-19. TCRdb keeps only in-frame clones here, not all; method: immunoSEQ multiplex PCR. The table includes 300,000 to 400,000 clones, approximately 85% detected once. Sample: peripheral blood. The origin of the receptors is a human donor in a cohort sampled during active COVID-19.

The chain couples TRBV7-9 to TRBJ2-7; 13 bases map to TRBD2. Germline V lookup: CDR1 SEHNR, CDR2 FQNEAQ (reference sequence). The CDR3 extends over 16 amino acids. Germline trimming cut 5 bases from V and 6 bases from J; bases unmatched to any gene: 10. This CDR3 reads CASSAQGLAGRSEQYF. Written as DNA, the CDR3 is TGTGCCAGCAGCGCACAGGGACTAGCGGGGCGAAGCGAGCAGTACTTC.

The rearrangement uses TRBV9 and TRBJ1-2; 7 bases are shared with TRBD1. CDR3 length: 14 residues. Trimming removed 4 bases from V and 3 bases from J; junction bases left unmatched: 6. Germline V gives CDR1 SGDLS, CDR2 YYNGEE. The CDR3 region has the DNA TGTGCCAGCAGCTTAGGGGACAGTTACTATGGCTACACCTTC. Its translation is CASSLGDSYYGYTF.

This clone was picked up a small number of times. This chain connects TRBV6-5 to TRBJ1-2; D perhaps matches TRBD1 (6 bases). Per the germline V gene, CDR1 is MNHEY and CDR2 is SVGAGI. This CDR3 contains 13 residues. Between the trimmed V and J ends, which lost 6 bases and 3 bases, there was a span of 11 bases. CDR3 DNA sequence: TGTGCCAGCAGCCCAGGGGTCTACTATGGCTACACCTTC. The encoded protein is CASSPGVYYGYTF.

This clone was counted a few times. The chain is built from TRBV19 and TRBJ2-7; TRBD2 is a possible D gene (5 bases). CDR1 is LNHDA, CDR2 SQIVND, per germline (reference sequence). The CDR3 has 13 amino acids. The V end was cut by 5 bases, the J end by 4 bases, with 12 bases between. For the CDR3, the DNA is TGTGCCAGTAGTGCGGTGGGCGGGTACGAGCAGTACTTC. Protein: CASSAVGGYEQYF.

DNA for the CDR3: TGCGCCAGCAGAGGGGAGGGTGAGGACTATGGCTACACCTTC. Translated, it gives CASRGEGEDYGYTF. This chain links TRBV5-1 with TRBJ1-2; tentative D call: TRBD1 (5 bases). The CDR3 has 14 amino acids. V was clipped by 5 bases and J by 3 bases, with 14 bases between them. Germline CDR1 SGHRS, CDR2 YFSETQ.

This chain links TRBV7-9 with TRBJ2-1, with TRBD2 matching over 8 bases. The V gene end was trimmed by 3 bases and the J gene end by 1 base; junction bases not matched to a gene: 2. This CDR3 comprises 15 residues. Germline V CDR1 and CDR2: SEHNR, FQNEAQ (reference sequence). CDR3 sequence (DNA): TGTGCCAGCAGCTTTAGCGGGGCTTCCTACAATGAGCAGTTCTTC. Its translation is CASSFSGASYNEQFF.

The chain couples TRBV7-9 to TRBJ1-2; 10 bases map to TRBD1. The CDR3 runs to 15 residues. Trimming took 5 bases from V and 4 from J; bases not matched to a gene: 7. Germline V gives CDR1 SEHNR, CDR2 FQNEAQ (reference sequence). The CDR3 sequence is CASSLGTGAGYGYTF. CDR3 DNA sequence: TGTGCCAGCAGCCTGGGGACAGGGGCTGGCTATGGCTACACCTTC.

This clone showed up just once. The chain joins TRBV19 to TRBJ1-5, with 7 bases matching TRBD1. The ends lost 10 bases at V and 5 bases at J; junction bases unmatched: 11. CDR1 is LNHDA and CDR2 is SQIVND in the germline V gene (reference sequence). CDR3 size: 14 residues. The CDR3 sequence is CATRDRDPYQPQHF. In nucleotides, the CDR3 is TGTGCCACTCGGGACAGAGATCCCTATCAGCCCCAGCATTTT.

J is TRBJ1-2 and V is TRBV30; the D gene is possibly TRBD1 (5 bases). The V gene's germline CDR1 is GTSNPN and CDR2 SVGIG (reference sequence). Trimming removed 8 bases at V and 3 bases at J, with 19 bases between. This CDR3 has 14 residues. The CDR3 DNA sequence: TGTGCCGGGAATGTCGCAGGGACTTACTATGGCTACACCTTC. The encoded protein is CAGNVAGTYYGYTF. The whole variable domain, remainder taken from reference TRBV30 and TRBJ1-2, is SQTIHQWPATLVQPVGSPLSLECTVEGTSNPNLYWYRQAAGRGLQLLFYSVGIGQISSEVPQNLSASRPQDRQFILSSKKLLLSDSGFYLCAGNVAGTYYGYTFGSGTRLTVV.

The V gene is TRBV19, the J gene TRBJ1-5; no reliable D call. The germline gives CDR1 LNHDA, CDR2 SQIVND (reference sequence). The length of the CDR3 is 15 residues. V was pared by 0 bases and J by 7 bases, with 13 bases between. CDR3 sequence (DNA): TGTGCCAGTAGTATAGAGGGAGGGATTTGGCAGCCCCAGCATTTT. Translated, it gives CASSIEGGIWQPQHF.

CDR3: CASNRDRVKYEQYF. As DNA, the CDR3 is TGTGCCAGCAACCGGGACAGGGTCAAATACGAGCAGTACTTC. V and J are TRBV6-5 and TRBJ2-7, with 9 positions matching TRBD1. V lost 7 bases and J lost 4; bases outside the gene matches: 8. CDR1 and CDR2 from the germline V gene are MNHEY and SVGAGI. The CDR3 is 14 residues long.

As DNA, the CDR3 is TGCGCCAGCAGTGGATCGGCGGTCGGGGAGCTGTTTTTT. It specifies CASSGSAVGELFF. The chain has TRBV10-1 and TRBJ2-2; no firm D call. V lost 4 bases, J lost 7 bases, and 10 bases lay in between. The CDR3 runs 13 residues. The V gene's germline CDR1 is WNHNN and CDR2 SYGVQD (reference sequence).

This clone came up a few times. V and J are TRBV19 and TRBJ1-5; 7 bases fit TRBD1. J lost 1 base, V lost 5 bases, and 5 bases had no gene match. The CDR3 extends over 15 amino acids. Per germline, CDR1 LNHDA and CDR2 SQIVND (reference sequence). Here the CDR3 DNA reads TGTGCCAGTAGTCCCATGACAGGGAGCAATCAGCCCCAGCATTTT. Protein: CASSPMTGSNQPQHF.

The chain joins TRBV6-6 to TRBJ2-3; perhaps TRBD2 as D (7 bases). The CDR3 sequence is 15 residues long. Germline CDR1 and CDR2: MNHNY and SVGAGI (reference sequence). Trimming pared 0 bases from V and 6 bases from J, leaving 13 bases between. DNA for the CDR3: TGTGCCAGCAGTTACTCTGGGGAGGGGGTGGATACGCAGTATTTT. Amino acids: CASSYSGEGVDTQYF.

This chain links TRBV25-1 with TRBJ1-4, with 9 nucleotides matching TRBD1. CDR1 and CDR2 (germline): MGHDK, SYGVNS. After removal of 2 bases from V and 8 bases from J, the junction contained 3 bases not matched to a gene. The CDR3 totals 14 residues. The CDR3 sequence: CASSETGGIEKLFF. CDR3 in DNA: TGTGCCAGCAGTGAAACAGGGGGCATCGAAAAACTGTTTTTT. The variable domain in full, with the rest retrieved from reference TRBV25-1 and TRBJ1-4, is EADIYQTPRYLVIGTGKKITLECSQTMGHDKMYWYQQDPGMELHLIHYSYGVNSTEKGDLSSESTVSRIRTEHFPLTLESARPSHTSQYLCASSETGGIEKLFFGSGTQLSVL.

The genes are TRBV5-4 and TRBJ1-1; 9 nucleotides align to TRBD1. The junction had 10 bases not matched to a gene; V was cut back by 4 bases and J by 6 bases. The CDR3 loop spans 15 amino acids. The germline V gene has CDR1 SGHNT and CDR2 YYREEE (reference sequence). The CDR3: CASSDPTGGSPEAFF. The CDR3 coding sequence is TGTGCCAGCAGCGACCCGACAGGGGGGTCCCCTGAAGCTTTCTTT.

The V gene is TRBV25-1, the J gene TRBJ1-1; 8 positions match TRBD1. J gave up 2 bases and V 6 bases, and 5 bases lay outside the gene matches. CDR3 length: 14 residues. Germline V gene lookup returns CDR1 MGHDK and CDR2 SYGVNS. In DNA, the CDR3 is TGTGCCAGCAGGGACAGGGTTGACAACACTGAAGCTTTCTTT. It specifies CASRDRVDNTEAFF.

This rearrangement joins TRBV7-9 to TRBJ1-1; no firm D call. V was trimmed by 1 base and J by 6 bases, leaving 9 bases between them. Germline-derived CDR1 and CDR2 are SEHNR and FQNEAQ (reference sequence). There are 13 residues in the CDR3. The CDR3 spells CASSLDASPEAFF. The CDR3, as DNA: TGTGCCAGCAGCTTAGATGCAAGCCCTGAAGCTTTCTTT. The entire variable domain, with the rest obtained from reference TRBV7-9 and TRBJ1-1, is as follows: DTGVSQNPRHKITKRGQNVTFRCDPISEHNRLYWYRQTLGQGPEFLTYFQNEAQLEKSRLLSDRFSAERPKGSFSTLEIQRTEQGDSAMYLCASSLDASPEAFFGQGTRLTVV.

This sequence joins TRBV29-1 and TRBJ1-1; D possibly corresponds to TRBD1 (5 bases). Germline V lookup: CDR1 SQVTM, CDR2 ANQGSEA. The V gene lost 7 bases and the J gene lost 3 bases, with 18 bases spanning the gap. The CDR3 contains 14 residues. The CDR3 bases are TGCAGCGCGTTGGGGGGTTGGGGGTACACTGAAGCTTTCTTT. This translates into CSALGGWGYTEAFF.

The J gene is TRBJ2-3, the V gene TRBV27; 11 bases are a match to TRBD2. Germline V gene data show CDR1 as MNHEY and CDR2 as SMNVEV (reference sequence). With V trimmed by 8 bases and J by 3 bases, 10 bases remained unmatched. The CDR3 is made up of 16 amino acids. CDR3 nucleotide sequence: TGTGCCAGCCGCCCTAGCGGGGGGCCTTCAACAGATACGCAGTATTTT. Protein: CASRPSGGPSTDTQYF.

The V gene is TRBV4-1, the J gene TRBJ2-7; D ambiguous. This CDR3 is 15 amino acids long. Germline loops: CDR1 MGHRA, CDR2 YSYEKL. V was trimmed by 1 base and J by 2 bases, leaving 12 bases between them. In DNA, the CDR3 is TGCGCCAGCAGCCAAGGGCCAGGAAAGACCTACGAGCAGTACTTC. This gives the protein CASSQGPGKTYEQYF.

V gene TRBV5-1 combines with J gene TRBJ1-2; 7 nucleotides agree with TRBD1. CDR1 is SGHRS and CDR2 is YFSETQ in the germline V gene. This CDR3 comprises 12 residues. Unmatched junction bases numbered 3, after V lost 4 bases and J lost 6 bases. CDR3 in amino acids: CASSGQGDGYTF. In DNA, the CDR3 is TGCGCCAGCAGCGGGCAGGGGGATGGCTACACCTTC. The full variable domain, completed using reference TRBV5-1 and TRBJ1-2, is KAGVTQTPRYLIKTRGQQVTLSCSPISGHRSVSWYQQTPGQGLQFLFEYFSETQRNKGNFPGRFSGRQFSNSRSEMNVSTLELGDSALYLCASSGQGDGYTFGSGTRLTVV.

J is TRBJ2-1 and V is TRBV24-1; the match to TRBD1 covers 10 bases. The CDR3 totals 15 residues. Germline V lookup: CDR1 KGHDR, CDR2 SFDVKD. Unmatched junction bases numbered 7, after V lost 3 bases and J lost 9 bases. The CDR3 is CATSDQATGGREQFF. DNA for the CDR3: TGTGCCACCAGTGATCAGGCGACAGGGGGCCGTGAGCAGTTCTTC.

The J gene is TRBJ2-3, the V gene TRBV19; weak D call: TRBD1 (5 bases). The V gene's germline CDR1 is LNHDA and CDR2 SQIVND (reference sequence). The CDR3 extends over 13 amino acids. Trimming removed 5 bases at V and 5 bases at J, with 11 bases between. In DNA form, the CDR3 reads TGTGCCAGTAGTCCACAGGTGGGAGATACGCAGTATTTT. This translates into CASSPQVGDTQYF. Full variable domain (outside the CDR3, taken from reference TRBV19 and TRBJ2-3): DGGITQSPKYLFRKEGQNVTLSCEQNLNHDAMYWYRQDPGQGLRLIYYSQIVNDFQKGDIAEGYSVSREKKESFPLTVTSAQKNPTAFYLCASSPQVGDTQYFGPGTRLTVL.

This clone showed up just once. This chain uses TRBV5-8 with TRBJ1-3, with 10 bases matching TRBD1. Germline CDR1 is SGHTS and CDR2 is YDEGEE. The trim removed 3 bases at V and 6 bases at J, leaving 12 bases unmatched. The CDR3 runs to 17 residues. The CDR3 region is CASSWTRTGTGVNTIYF. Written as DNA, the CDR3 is TGTGCCAGCAGCTGGACACGTACCGGGACAGGGGTAAACACCATATATTTT.

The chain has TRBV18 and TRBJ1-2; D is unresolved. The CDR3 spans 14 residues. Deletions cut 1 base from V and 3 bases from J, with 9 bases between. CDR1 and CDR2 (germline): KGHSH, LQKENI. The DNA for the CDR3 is TGTGCCAGCTCACCACGCCCGGGAGACTATGGCTACACCTTC. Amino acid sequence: CASSPRPGDYGYTF.

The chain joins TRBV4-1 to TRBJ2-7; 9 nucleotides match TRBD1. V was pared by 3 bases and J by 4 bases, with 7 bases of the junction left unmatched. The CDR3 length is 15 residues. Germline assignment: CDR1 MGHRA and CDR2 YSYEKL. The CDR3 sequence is CASSQVDRGSYEQYF. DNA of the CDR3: TGCGCCAGCAGCCAGGTAGACAGGGGGTCTTACGAGCAGTACTTC.

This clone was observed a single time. As DNA, the CDR3 is TGCAGTGCTAGTTACAGACCAACGGAGACCCAGTACTTC. It translates to CSASYRPTETQYF. The rearrangement links TRBV20-1 to TRBJ2-5; no clear D gene. There are 13 residues in the CDR3. The germline V gene encodes CDR1 DFQATT and CDR2 SNEGSKA (reference sequence). V lost 3 bases to trimming and J lost 5 bases, with 13 bases between them.

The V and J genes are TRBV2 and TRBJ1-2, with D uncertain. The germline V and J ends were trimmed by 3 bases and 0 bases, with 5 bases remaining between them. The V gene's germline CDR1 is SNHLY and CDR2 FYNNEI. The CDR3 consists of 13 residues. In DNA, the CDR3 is TGTGCCAGCAGTGACAGAACTAACTATGGCTACACCTTC. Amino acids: CASSDRTNYGYTF.

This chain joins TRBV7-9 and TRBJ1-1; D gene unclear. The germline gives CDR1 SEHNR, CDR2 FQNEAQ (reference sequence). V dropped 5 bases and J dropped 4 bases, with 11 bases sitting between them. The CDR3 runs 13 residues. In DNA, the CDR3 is TGTGCCAGCAGCCACGGGTACTTCACTGAAGCTTTCTTT. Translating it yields CASSHGYFTEAFF.

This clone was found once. CDR3 DNA sequence: TGTGCCTGGAGTGCCGACTATAGCAATCAGCCCCAGCATTTT. Encoded protein: CAWSADYSNQPQHF. V usage is TRBV30 and J usage is TRBJ1-5; the D is unclear. Germline CDR1 and CDR2: GTSNPN and SVGIG (reference sequence). CDR3 length equals 14 residues. Trimming pared 1 base from V and 0 bases from J, leaving 7 bases between.

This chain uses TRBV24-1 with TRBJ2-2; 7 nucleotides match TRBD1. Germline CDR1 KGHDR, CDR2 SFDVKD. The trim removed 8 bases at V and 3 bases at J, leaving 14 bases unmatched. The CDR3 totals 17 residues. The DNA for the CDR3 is TGTGCCACCAAGGCCGATAGGGACAGCCGGGACACCGGGGAGCTGTTTTTT. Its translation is CATKADRDSRDTGELFF.